This paragraph reports one T cell receptor beta chain. The J segment lost 5 bases and the V segment lost 3 bases, leaving 11 bases of the junction unmatched. Germline V CDR1 and CDR2: SGHAT, FQNNGV. The CDR3 totals 16 residues. The sample comes from a study of cytomegalovirus exposure and HLA in healthy donors. Amplification used 60 Vbeta primers and 13 Jbeta primers. Clones were sequenced by immunoSEQ multiplex PCR, and TCRdb holds only the in-frame ones, with some missing. The sample has around 200,000 clones; 80% to 90% are singletons. This rearrangement joins TRBV11-2 to TRBJ2-7, with TRBD2 matching 9 bases. Input material: PBMCs. The TCR was taken from a girl aged 2-10 years in good health and CMV-seropositive. This CDR3 is CASSFHPLAGINEQYF. In nucleotides, the CDR3 is TGTGCCAGCAGCTTCCACCCTCTAGCGGGGATAAACGAGCAGTACTTC. Full variable domain (outside the CDR3, taken from reference TRBV11-2 and TRBJ2-7): EAGVAQSPRYKIIEKRQSVAFWCNPISGHATLYWYQQILGQGPKLLIQFQNNGVVDDSQLPKDRFSAERLKGVDSTLKIQPAKLEDSAVYLCASSFHPLAGINEQYFGPGTRLTVT.